These 2 T cell receptor beta chains were all obtained from the same sample, sequenced in a study of T cells in Graves' hyperthyroidism and ophthalmopathy. Researchers took RNA transcripts and amplified the TCR beta CDR3 regions from them. The HTBI primer set was used in a first-round RT-PCR of the TCR CDR3. From the multiplex PCR reads, TCRdb called clonotypes with MiXCR, one entry per CDR3 protein. Of some 300,000 distinct CDR3 sequences listed, around 19% are singletons. Material: blood. Receptor source: a man aged 50-60 years with Graves' ophthalmopathy.

The genes are TRBV2 and TRBJ2-2; 8 bases align to TRBD2. The CDR3 length is 15 residues. CDR1 and CDR2 from the germline V gene are SNHLY and FYNNEI. Losses at the gene ends were 2 bases for V and 5 bases for J; bases not matched to a gene: 4. The CDR3 region has the DNA TGTGCCAGCAGTGAACTAGCGGGTTCGACCGGGGAGCTGTTTTTT. Its translation: CASSELAGSTGELFF.

As to this clonotype: Just one base apart from a much larger clone, this may be a read error. This chain connects TRBV9 to TRBJ2-3; no firm D call. The CDR3 totals 14 residues. Deletions cut 0 bases from V and 0 bases from J, with 5 bases between. Germline lookup yields CDR1 SGDLS and CDR2 YYNGEE. In DNA, the CDR3 is TGTGCCAGCAGCGTAGACGGGAGCACAGATACGCAGTATTTT. It translates to CASSVDGSTDTQYF.